Following are 22 T cell receptor beta chains from one sample sequenced in a study of blood T cell repertoires in COVID-19. Only in-frame clones appear in the TCRdb table, and some are missing; sequencing was by immunoSEQ multiplex PCR. The sample lists some 240,000 clones; over 60% were seen once. Sample: peripheral blood. The receptors were sampled from a woman in her sixties or seventies with acute or convalescent COVID-19.

The chain links TRBV7-6 to TRBJ2-5, with a possible D match to TRBD1 (6 bases). With 2 bases removed from V and 2 bases from J, the gap between germline ends came to 15 bases. The CDR3 consists of 16 residues. Germline loops: CDR1 SGHVS, CDR2 FNYEAQ. CDR3 nucleotide sequence: TGTGCCAGCAGCTTAATCGGTGCTCAGGGGCAAGAGACCCAGTACTTC. Encoded protein: CASSLIGAQGQETQYF. The full variable domain, rest sourced from reference TRBV7-6 and TRBJ2-5, is GAGVSQSPRYKVTKRGQDVALRCDPISGHVSLYWYRQALGQGPEFLTYFNYEAQQDKSGLPNDRFSAERPEGSISTLTIQRTEQRDSAMYRCASSLIGAQGQETQYFGPGTRLLVL.

This clone was recorded only once. Written as DNA, the CDR3 is TGTGCCAGCAGTATCTCAGGGGGCCCGAACACTGAAGCTTTCTTT. It encodes CASSISGGPNTEAFF. This chain links TRBV6-7 with TRBJ1-1; 8 bases fit TRBD1. TRBV6-7 is assigned to the ORF class and has an uncertain function. J gave up 1 base and V 5 bases, and 6 bases lay outside the gene matches. The CDR3 is 15 residues long.

This chain connects TRBV9 to TRBJ2-3, with 8 bases identical to TRBD2. Germline V gene lookup returns CDR1 SGDLS and CDR2 YYNGEE. The V gene end was trimmed by 0 bases and the J gene end by 2 bases; junction bases not matched to a gene: 8. This CDR3 comprises 17 residues. CDR3 nucleotides: TGTGCCAGCAGCGTAGGGTACGGCGGGGGGATCACAGATACGCAGTATTTT. Its translation is CASSVGYGGGITDTQYF.

The table lists this clone with a count of one. V gene TRBV2 combines with J gene TRBJ2-5, with 11 bases aligning to TRBD2. Germline loops: CDR1 SNHLY, CDR2 FYNNEI. The CDR3 consists of 15 residues. The V and J ends lost 4 bases and 4 bases, in that order; junction bases with no gene match: 5. CDR3 sequence (DNA): TGTGCCAGCAGTGGTAGCGGGGGGGCCGTAGAGACCCAGTACTTC. This codes for CASSGSGGAVETQYF.

This chain links TRBV24-1 with TRBJ1-1; 8 bases agree with TRBD1. The length of the CDR3 is 15 residues. The germline CDR1 and CDR2 sequences are KGHDR and SFDVKD. V lost 4 bases and J lost 2; bases outside the gene matches: 5. CDR3 in DNA: TGTGCCACCAGTGAATCTTCAGGGGGCAACACTGAAGCTTTCTTT. It yields the protein CATSESSGGNTEAFF.

This clone occurred once. V is TRBV30 and J is TRBJ1-5; 8 nucleotides align to TRBD1. Trimming removed 3 bases from V and 2 bases from J; junction bases left unmatched: 12. This CDR3 comprises 17 residues. The germline V gene has CDR1 GTSNPN and CDR2 SVGIG (reference sequence). The CDR3 DNA reads TGTGCCTGGAGCTACAGGGGGATTGAAAAAGGCAATCAGCCCCAGCATTTT. Protein: CAWSYRGIEKGNQPQHF.

The J gene is TRBJ1-5, the V gene TRBV6-5; TRBD1 might be the D (5 bases). The CDR3 is 13 amino acids. Germline V gene data show CDR1 as MNHEY and CDR2 as SVGAGI. Trimming shortened V by 6 bases and J by 4 bases, and 10 bases separated the two germline ends. The CDR3 loop reads CASRNRLNQPQHF. In DNA, the CDR3 is TGTGCCAGCAGAAACAGGTTAAATCAGCCCCAGCATTTT.

The chain is built from TRBV7-2 and TRBJ2-3; 7 nucleotides agree with TRBD2. V gave up 2 bases and J gave up 1 base; unmatched junction bases: 6. The germline V gene has CDR1 SGHTA and CDR2 FQGNSA. CDR3 size: 16 residues. The CDR3 bases are TGTGCCAGCAGCTTATCTCGGCTAGCGGGCACAGATACGCAGTATTTT. Encoded protein: CASSLSRLAGTDTQYF.

V is TRBV6-5 and J is TRBJ1-2, with a possible D match to TRBD1 (5 bases). In germline, CDR1 is MNHEY, CDR2 SVGAGI. The CDR3 has 13 amino acids. V lost 6 bases to trimming and J lost 5 bases, with 13 bases between them. This chain's CDR3 is CASSPEAGYGYTF. In nucleotides, the CDR3 is TGTGCCAGCAGCCCCGAGGCAGGGTATGGCTACACCTTC.

The V gene is TRBV6-2 or TRBV6-3, the J gene TRBJ2-7; 7 bases are a match to TRBD2. Per germline, CDR1 MNHEY and CDR2 SVGEGT. The CDR3 covers 15 residues. The ends lost 4 bases at V and 3 bases at J; junction bases unmatched: 9. The CDR3 sequence is CASSLGGTQGYEQYF. DNA of the CDR3: TGTGCCAGCAGTTTGGGGGGGACGCAGGGCTACGAGCAGTACTTC.

This rearrangement joins TRBV30 to TRBJ1-1; TRBD1 matches at 7 bases. The germline V gene encodes CDR1 GTSNPN and CDR2 SVGIG (reference sequence). CDR3 size: 11 residues. V was clipped by 3 bases and J by 5 bases; unmatched bases: 0. The CDR3 region is CAWSRGTEAFF. The CDR3 region has the DNA TGTGCCTGGAGCAGGGGGACTGAAGCTTTCTTT.

This sequence joins TRBV5-1 and TRBJ1-2; the match to TRBD1 covers 10 bases. The CDR3 has 14 residues. Germline values: CDR1 SGHRS, CDR2 YFSETQ. With 7 bases clipped from V and 2 bases from J, the junction kept 5 bases outside the gene matches. The CDR3 DNA reads TGCGCCAGCTCAGGACAGGGGGACAACTATGGCTACACCTTC. Translated: CASSGQGDNYGYTF.

This clone was counted a single time. This sequence joins TRBV5-6 and TRBJ1-4; TRBD1 matches at 7 bases. In germline, CDR1 is SGHDT, CDR2 YYEEEE. The CDR3 sequence is 13 residues long. J was trimmed by 11 bases and V by 4 bases; bases with no gene match: 8. The CDR3 loop reads CASSPATGAKLFF. The CDR3 DNA is TGTGCCAGCAGCCCCGCTACAGGGGCGAAACTGTTTTTT. Looking up the rest from reference TRBV5-6 and TRBJ1-4 gives the full variable domain: DAGVTQSPTHLIKTRGQQVTLRCSPKSGHDTVSWYQQALGQGPQFIFQYYEEEERQRGNFPDRFSGHQFPNYSSELNVNALLLGDSALYLCASSPATGAKLFFGSGTQLSVL.

This clone was seen a few times. The rearrangement joins TRBV25-1 to TRBJ2-7; 11 nucleotides align to TRBD2. The CDR3 is 14 amino acids. From germline, CDR1 is MGHDK and CDR2 SYGVNS. V lost 8 bases and J lost 3; bases outside the gene matches: 6. The CDR3 DNA reads as TGTGCCAGCCAGACTAGCGGGGCCTTCTACGAGCAGTACTTC. This encodes CASQTSGAFYEQYF.

V is TRBV7-3 and J is TRBJ2-5; 10 nucleotides agree with TRBD1. V was pared by 1 base and J by 4 bases, with 3 bases of the junction left unmatched. The CDR3 covers 15 residues. Germline V lookup: CDR1 SGHTA, CDR2 FQGTGA. The CDR3 DNA follows: TGTGCCAGCAGCTTAAACGGACAGGGGGGAGAGACCCAGTACTTC. Translated, it gives CASSLNGQGGETQYF.

This clone was counted many times. At the DNA level, this CDR3 is encoded by other sequences in the same sample as well. The chain links TRBV5-1 to TRBJ1-3, with TRBD1 matching 8 bases. CDR1 is SGHRS, CDR2 YFSETQ, per germline. The CDR3 spans 15 residues. V shed 2 bases, J shed 0 bases, and the junction held 1 base outside the gene matches. The CDR3 nucleotides are TGCGCCAGCAGCTTACAGGGGGACTCTGGAAACACCATATATTTT. It translates to CASSLQGDSGNTIYF. Full variable domain (rest looked up from reference TRBV5-1 and TRBJ1-3): KAGVTQTPRYLIKTRGQQVTLSCSPISGHRSVSWYQQTPGQGLQFLFEYFSETQRNKGNFPGRFSGRQFSNSRSEMNVSTLELGDSALYLCASSLQGDSGNTIYFGEGSWLTVV.

The genes are TRBV11-2 and TRBJ1-6; tentative D call: TRBD1 (6 bases). The CDR3 sequence is 17 residues long. Germline CDR1 and CDR2: SGHAT and FQNNGV. V was trimmed by 11 bases and J by 0 bases, leaving 20 bases between them. CDR3 sequence reads: CACRLTGRDSYNSPLHF. The CDR3, as DNA: TGTGCCTGCCGCCTTACAGGGAGAGACTCCTATAATTCACCCCTCCACTTT.

The rearrangement links TRBV4-3 to TRBJ2-3; 8 bases are shared with TRBD1. The CDR3 sequence is 15 residues long. Unmatched junction bases numbered 6, after V lost 4 bases and J lost 3 bases. CDR1 is LGHNA and CDR2 is YSLEER in the germline V gene. The CDR3 loop is CASSPRTGRTDTQYF. CDR3 nucleotide sequence: TGCGCCAGCAGCCCGAGGACAGGGAGAACAGATACGCAGTATTTT.

The chain employs TRBV12-3 or TRBV12-4 and TRBJ1-4, with D perhaps TRBD1 (6 bases). This CDR3 comprises 13 residues. V was pared by 5 bases and J by 7 bases, with 11 bases between. Here the CDR3 reads CASSIDRSEKLFF. CDR3 bases: TGTGCCAGCAGTATCGACAGGTCTGAAAAACTGTTTTTT.

This chain connects TRBV9 to TRBJ1-2, with 9 bases aligning to TRBD1. V was clipped by 4 bases and J by 4 bases; unmatched bases: 11. This CDR3 is 16 amino acids long. The V gene's germline CDR1 is SGDLS and CDR2 YYNGEE. In nucleotides, the CDR3 is TGTGCCAGCAGCCCCCCCGGGGGGGACAGGGTCTATGGCTACACCTTC. It encodes CASSPPGGDRVYGYTF.

The rearrangement joins TRBV30 to TRBJ2-3; the D gene is possibly TRBD1 (6 bases). Germline V gene sequence: CDR1 GTSNPN, CDR2 SVGIG (reference sequence). The germline V and J ends were trimmed by 0 bases and 4 bases, with 14 bases remaining between them. CDR3 length: 15 residues. In nucleotides, the CDR3 is TGTGCCTGGAGTGTCTTGGGGGCGGGCGCAGATACGCAGTATTTT. This codes for CAWSVLGAGADTQYF.

The genes are TRBV5-1 and TRBJ2-2; D not resolved. V was shortened by 4 bases and J by 8 bases, with 9 bases between the two germline ends. Germline loops: CDR1 SGHRS, CDR2 YFSETQ. The CDR3 extends over 12 amino acids. CDR3 nucleotides: TGCGCCAGCAGCCCGGCTAGGGGGGAGCTGTTTTTT. It yields the protein CASSPARGELFF.